This T cell receptor (beta chain) is drawn from a study of blood T cells in healthy people across ages. General study findings and limits: A roughly linear fall in TCR beta diversity per million T cells was seen with increasing age.

Next came a second PCR, run for about 7 to 12 cycles, which used a sample-barcoded 5' primer along with a J-beta primer mix. Each cDNA molecule carried a tag from a template-switch adaptor that contained 12 random nucleotides. TCRdb used MiXCR to reprocess the 5' RACE reads, holding one entry per CDR3 protein. Found here are about 780,000 distinct CDR3 sequences, under 30% of them singletons; the top ten hold 3%. V lost 4 bases, J lost 7 bases, and 17 bases lay in between. CDR1 and CDR2 (germline): MGHRA, YSYEKL. The CDR3 is made up of 15 amino acids. This clonotype has only a few counts. The antigen remains undetermined. These same records also appear under a second study, on T cells of mothers and their children. This second report adds: Related mother-child pairs shared slightly more overlap than unrelated pairs, but the difference was non-significant.

This chain uses TRBV4-1 with TRBJ2-1; perhaps D is TRBD1 or TRBD2 (6 bases each). The sequence derives from a boy younger than 18 in good health. The source material was blood. The CDR3 bases are TGCGCCAGCAGCCTTTTCGGAGGGGGACGGAATGAGCAGTTCTTC. Encoded protein: CASSLFGGGRNEQFF.